The clone carrying this TCR beta chain was detected many times. V lost 0 bases, J lost 7 bases, and 8 bases lay in between. CDR3 length equals 13 residues. Germline V gene data show CDR1 as SGHRS and CDR2 as YFSETQ. TCRdb processed the RT-PCR reads anew with MiXCR; each CDR3 protein has one entry. Of about 680,000 distinct CDR3 sequences in the sample, 13% to 15% are singletons; the top ten hold roughly 3.9%. The receptor was derived from a female donor in good health, serving as a healthy control. Material: memory CD4+ T cells from blood. The J gene is TRBJ2-1, the V gene TRBV5-1; a possible D gene is TRBD2 (5 bases). CDR3 protein: CASSLGTPNEQFF. CDR3 coding DNA: TGCGCCAGCAGCTTGGGGACTCCAAATGAGCAGTTCTTC.